The T cell receptor beta chain described here comes from a study of cytomegalovirus exposure and HLA in healthy donors. Study-level findings and limits: Investigators reported 164 TCR beta chains as tied to cytomegalovirus.

Primers: 60 Vbeta forward and 13 Jbeta reverse. Data came from immunoSEQ multiplex PCR; TCRdb stores just in-frame clones and leaves some out. The sample contains about 110,000 clones, around 70% of which appear only once. This CDR3 region has 14 residues. J lost 9 bases, V lost 6 bases, and 5 bases had no gene match. Germline V gene data show CDR1 as SNHLY and CDR2 as FYNNEI. Healthy bone marrow donors supplied every sample. A remark on this clone: Antigen: not known. Other DNA variants within this sample encode the same CDR3.

This TCR was recovered from a woman between 35 and 50 years old in good health and CMV-seronegative. This sequence joins TRBV2 and TRBJ1-6; 10 bases align to TRBD1. Source material: PBMCs. The CDR3 DNA follows: TGTGCCAGCAGGCCGGGACAGGGGTCTTCACCCCTCCACTTT. Its translation is CASRPGQGSSPLHF.